Following are 4 T cell receptor beta chains from one sample sequenced in a study of blood T cell repertoires in COVID-19. TCRdb's table, derived via immunoSEQ multiplex PCR, lists solely in-frame clones and lacks some. The sample shows about 160,000 clones, roughly 84% of them seen only once. Sample: peripheral blood. These receptor sequences come from a man older than 75 with COVID-19, enrolled during active disease.

With respect to this clone: The sample holds other DNA sequences that translate to the same CDR3. DNA of the CDR3: TGTGCCAGCAGCTTTTCCGGGGGACCCTACAATGAGCAGTTCTTC. Amino acid sequence: CASSFSGGPYNEQFF. This chain uses TRBV11-2 with TRBJ2-1; the D gene is possibly TRBD2 (6 bases). CDR1 and CDR2 (germline): SGHAT, FQNNGV. With 3 bases removed from V and 2 bases from J, the gap between germline ends came to 11 bases. The CDR3 spans 15 residues. Drawing the rest from reference TRBV11-2 and TRBJ2-1, the complete variable domain is EAGVAQSPRYKIIEKRQSVAFWCNPISGHATLYWYQQILGQGPKLLIQFQNNGVVDDSQLPKDRFSAERLKGVDSTLKIQPAKLEDSAVYLCASSFSGGPYNEQFFGPGTRLTVL.

This chain links TRBV4-2 with TRBJ2-5; TRBD2 matches at 9 bases. J gave up 2 bases and V 1 base, and 5 bases lay outside the gene matches. The germline V gene has CDR1 LGHNA and CDR2 YNFKEQ. The CDR3 consists of 16 residues. The CDR3 region is CASSQGQAGGQETQYF. The CDR3 coding sequence is TGTGCCAGCAGCCAAGGCCAAGCGGGGGGACAAGAGACCCAGTACTTC.

This rearrangement joins TRBV4-3 to TRBJ1-4; maybe TRBD1 (6 bases). The CDR3 runs 13 residues. From germline, CDR1 is LGHNA and CDR2 YSLEER. V lost 2 bases to trimming and J lost 5 bases, with 6 bases between them. The CDR3 DNA follows: TGCGCCAGCAGCCAAAGGGGGAATGAAAAACTGTTTTTT. Amino acid sequence: CASSQRGNEKLFF.

The V gene is TRBV5-1, the J gene TRBJ2-2; TRBD1 agrees at 7 bases. This CDR3 comprises 16 residues. The V and J ends lost 4 bases and 0 bases, in that order; junction bases with no gene match: 6. From germline, CDR1 is SGHRS and CDR2 YFSETQ. This CDR3 is CASSVEGTANTGELFF. CDR3 coding DNA: TGCGCCAGCAGCGTTGAGGGGACAGCGAACACCGGGGAGCTGTTTTTT.